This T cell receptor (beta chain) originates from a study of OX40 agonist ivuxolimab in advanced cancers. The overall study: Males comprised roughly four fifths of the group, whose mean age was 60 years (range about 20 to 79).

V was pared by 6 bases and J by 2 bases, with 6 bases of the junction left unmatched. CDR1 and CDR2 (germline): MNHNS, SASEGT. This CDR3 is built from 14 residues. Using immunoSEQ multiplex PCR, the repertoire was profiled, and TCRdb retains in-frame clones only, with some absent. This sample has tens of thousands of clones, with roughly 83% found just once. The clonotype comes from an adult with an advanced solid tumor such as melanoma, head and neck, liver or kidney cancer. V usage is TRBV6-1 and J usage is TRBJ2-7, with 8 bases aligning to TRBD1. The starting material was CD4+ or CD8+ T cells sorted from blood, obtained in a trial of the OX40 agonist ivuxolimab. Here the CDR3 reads CASRGQVSAYEQYF. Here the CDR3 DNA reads TGTGCCAGCAGGGGACAGGTCTCCGCCTACGAGCAGTACTTC.